This T cell receptor (beta chain) was captured in a study of T cell repertoires in cytomegalovirus infection. Study overall: In public TCR beta signatures, there were indications of both CMV infection and matching HLA type. Notes on the study in general: In two of eight donors, the top clonotype was HLA-C-restricted CMV-specific. Carriers of CMV plus the relevant HLA were identified by cumulative public TCR beta family frequency.

Comment on this clonotype: Antigen specificity is unknown.

This CDR3 contains 15 residues. Trimming cost V 2 bases and J 8 bases; bases outside gene matches: 11. MiXCR, applied by TCRdb to the reads, yields one record per CDR3 protein. The sample has about 130,000 distinct CDR3 sequences; roughly 8.2% are singletons. Sequencing was carried out using PBMCs. V is TRBV12-3 or TRBV12-4 and J is TRBJ1-2, with 7 bases fitting TRBD1. This receptor was taken from a human donor in good health (CMV status not recorded). Some clones in this sample may be carry-over from other donors' samples. The CDR3 DNA sequence: TGTGCCAGCAGTTTACGGACAGGCTCCCCCGGGGGCTACACCTTC. Translating gives CASSLRTGSPGGYTF.